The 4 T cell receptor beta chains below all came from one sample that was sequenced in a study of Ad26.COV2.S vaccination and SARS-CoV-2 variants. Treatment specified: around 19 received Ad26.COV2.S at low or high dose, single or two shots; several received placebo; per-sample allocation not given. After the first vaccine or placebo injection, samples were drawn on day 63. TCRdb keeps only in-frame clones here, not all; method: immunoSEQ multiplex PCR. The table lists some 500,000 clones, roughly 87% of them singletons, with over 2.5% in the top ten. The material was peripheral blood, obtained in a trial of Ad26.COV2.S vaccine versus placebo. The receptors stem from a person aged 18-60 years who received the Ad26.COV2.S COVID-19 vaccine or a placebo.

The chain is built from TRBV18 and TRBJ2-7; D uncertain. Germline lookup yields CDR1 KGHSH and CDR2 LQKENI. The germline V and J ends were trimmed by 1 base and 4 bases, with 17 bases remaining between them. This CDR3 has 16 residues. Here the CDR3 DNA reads TGTGCCAGCTCACCACGGCCCCAGTTGTTGAGATACGAGCAGTACTTC. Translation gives CASSPRPQLLRYEQYF.

The DNA of the CDR3 is TGTGCCAGCAGTTACGGCGGGGATCTAGACTACGAGCAGTACTTC. Its protein product is CASSYGGDLDYEQYF. This chain connects TRBV6-5 to TRBJ2-7, with a possible D match to TRBD2 (6 bases). Germline CDR1 is MNHEY and CDR2 is SVGAGI. The CDR3 spans 15 residues. Trimming removed 2 bases at V and 3 bases at J, with 14 bases between.

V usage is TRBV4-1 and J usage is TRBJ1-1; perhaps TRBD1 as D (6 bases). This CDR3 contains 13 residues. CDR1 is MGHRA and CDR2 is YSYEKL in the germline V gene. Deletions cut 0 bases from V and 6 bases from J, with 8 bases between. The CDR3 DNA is TGCGCCAGCAGCCAAGATAGGGGGGCTGAAGCTTTCTTT. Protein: CASSQDRGAEAFF.

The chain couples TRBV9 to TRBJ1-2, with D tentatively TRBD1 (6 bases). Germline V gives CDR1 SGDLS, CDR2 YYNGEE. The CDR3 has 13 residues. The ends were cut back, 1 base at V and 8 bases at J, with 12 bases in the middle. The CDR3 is CASSVPGAPGYTF. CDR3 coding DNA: TGTGCCAGCAGCGTACCGGGGGCGCCGGGCTACACCTTC. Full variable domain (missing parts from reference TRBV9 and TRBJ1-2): DSGVTQTPKHLITATGQRVTLRCSPRSGDLSVYWYQQSLDQGLQFLIQYYNGEERAKGNILERFSAQQFPDLHSELNLSSLELGDSALYFCASSVPGAPGYTFGSGTRLTVV.